The 16 T cell receptor beta chains presented below share a single source sample, sequenced in a study of technical replicates of blood from a handful of donors. Sequencing was performed with immunoSEQ multiplex PCR; in TCRdb, only in-frame clones are kept and a portion is missing. The profile shows tens of thousands of clones, 95% of them singletons. Sequencing was carried out using T cells isolated from PBMCs. The receptors come from a human donor in good health.

The rearrangement joins TRBV7-9 to TRBJ1-5; perhaps TRBD1 as D (5 bases). This CDR3 region has 15 residues. Trimming took off 1 base at V and 4 bases at J, with 11 bases between the two ends. Germline V gives CDR1 SEHNR, CDR2 FQNEAQ (reference sequence). In DNA form, the CDR3 reads TGTGCCAGCAGCTTAGGAGACAGCTCTAATCAGCCCCAGCATTTT. Amino acid sequence: CASSLGDSSNQPQHF.

The J gene is TRBJ2-7, the V gene TRBV4-1, with 12 bases that match TRBD2. This CDR3 is 15 amino acids long. CDR1 is MGHRA and CDR2 is YSYEKL in the germline V gene. V shed 1 base, J shed 2 bases, and the junction held 0 bases outside the gene matches. The CDR3 is CASSQGTSGAYEQYF. CDR3 in DNA: TGCGCCAGCAGCCAAGGGACTAGCGGGGCCTACGAGCAGTACTTC.

The chain combines TRBV7-9 with TRBJ1-3, with 7 bases that match TRBD1. V shed 6 bases, J shed 0 bases, and the junction held 11 bases outside the gene matches. The CDR3 contains 17 residues. The germline gives CDR1 SEHNR, CDR2 FQNEAQ (reference sequence). The DNA of the CDR3 is TGTGCCAGCAGATCCGGGGTAAGGACAGGCTCTGGAAACACCATATATTTT. Encoded protein: CASRSGVRTGSGNTIYF.

The chain recombines TRBV5-8 with TRBJ2-7; possibly TRBD2 for D (6 bases). The CDR3 loop spans 17 amino acids. Per germline, CDR1 SGHTS and CDR2 YDEGEE. Trimming shortened V by 3 bases and J by 5 bases, and 24 bases separated the two germline ends. The CDR3, as DNA: TGTGCCAGCAGCTCCTATTCCGGGACTCAGAGGCGTAACGAGCAGTACTTC. It is translated as CASSSYSGTQRRNEQYF. The full variable domain, in which reference TRBV5-8 and TRBJ2-7 provide the parts outside the CDR3, is EAGVTQSPTHLIKTRGQQATLRCSPISGHTSVYWYQQALGLGLQFLLWYDEGEERNRGNFPPRFSGRQFPNYSSELNVNALELEDSALYLCASSSYSGTQRRNEQYFGPGTRLTVT.

This clone has only one observation. Distinct nucleotide sequences in the sample also encode this CDR3. The chain combines TRBV10-3 with TRBJ2-5, with 11 positions matching TRBD2. From germline, CDR1 is ENHRY and CDR2 SYGVKD. J gave up 4 bases and V 0 bases, and 1 base lay outside the gene matches. The CDR3 runs 15 residues. The CDR3, as DNA: TGTGCCATCAGTGAGTCTAGCGGGAGGGGAGAGACCCAGTACTTC. Translating it yields CAISESSGRGETQYF.

The chain has TRBV2 and TRBJ1-5; D perhaps matches TRBD1 (5 bases). This CDR3 has 17 amino acids. Germline V gene data show CDR1 as SNHLY and CDR2 as FYNNEI. Trimming left V 2 bases short and J 0 bases short, with 14 bases between. CDR3 nucleotide sequence: TGTGCCAGCAGTGAATCCAGGGTGTCACTTAGCAATCAGCCCCAGCATTTT. Translation: CASSESRVSLSNQPQHF.

The chain couples TRBV7-8 to TRBJ2-3; 10 positions match TRBD1. Per germline, CDR1 SGHVS and CDR2 FQNEAQ. V trimming: 2 bases; J trimming: 4 bases; junction bases outside the gene matches: 3. The CDR3 runs 15 residues. CDR3 bases: TGTGCCAGCAGCTTACGACAGGGGGCGGCAGATACGCAGTATTTT. Amino acid sequence: CASSLRQGAADTQYF.

The chain links TRBV6-1 to TRBJ1-1; TRBD1 matches 10 bases. Germline lookup yields CDR1 MNHNS and CDR2 SASEGT. V shed 3 bases, J shed 5 bases, and the junction held 6 bases outside the gene matches. The CDR3 runs to 15 residues. CDR3 sequence (DNA): TGTGCCAGCAGTGAGTCCGGGACAGGGGAGACTGAAGCTTTCTTT. Its protein is CASSESGTGETEAFF.

This chain connects TRBV28 to TRBJ2-7; possible D gene TRBD2, 7 bases. This CDR3 has 15 amino acids. Germline-derived CDR1 and CDR2 are MDHEN and SYDVKM. V lost 8 bases and J lost 5, with 22 bases in between. The chain's CDR3 is CASGLGGGVPDEQYF. The CDR3 bases are TGTGCCAGCGGTCTTGGCGGGGGCGTGCCAGACGAGCAGTACTTC. Using reference TRBV28 and TRBJ2-7 for the parts outside the CDR3, the full variable domain is DVKVTQSSRYLVKRTGEKVFLECVQDMDHENMFWYRQDPGLGLRLIYFSYDVKMKEKGDIPEGYSVSREKKERFSLILESASTNQTSMYLCASGLGGGVPDEQYFGPGTRLTVT.

The CDR3 loop reads CASSTRESGELFF. The CDR3 DNA reads TGTGCCAGCAGCACGAGGGAGTCCGGGGAGCTGTTTTTT. The V call is TRBV5-8, the J call TRBJ2-2; possibly TRBD2 for D (5 bases). From germline, CDR1 is SGHTS and CDR2 YDEGEE. CDR3 size: 13 residues. The ends were cut back, 4 bases at V and 6 bases at J, with 10 bases in the middle.

The chain is built from TRBV6-5 and TRBJ2-1, with 7 bases identical to TRBD2. With V trimmed by 2 bases and J by 8 bases, 9 bases remained unmatched. The CDR3 is made up of 15 amino acids. Germline CDR1 reads MNHEY; CDR2 reads SVGAGI. The CDR3 protein is CASSYRLAGVDEQFF. As DNA, the CDR3 is TGTGCCAGCAGTTACCGGTTAGCGGGTGTCGATGAGCAGTTCTTC.

This chain links TRBV19 with TRBJ2-7; 10 bases align to TRBD1. Germline CDR1 reads LNHDA; CDR2 reads SQIVND (reference sequence). After removal of 10 bases from V and 4 bases from J, the junction contained 7 bases not matched to a gene. This CDR3 comprises 13 residues. CDR3: CATGPGQGYEQYF. The CDR3 nucleotides are TGTGCCACCGGACCGGGACAGGGGTACGAGCAGTACTTC.

V is TRBV7-6 and J is TRBJ1-2; 9 positions match TRBD1. There are 14 residues in the CDR3. Germline V gene data show CDR1 as SGHVS and CDR2 as FNYEAQ. V was pared by 5 bases and J by 6 bases, with 7 bases of the junction left unmatched. The CDR3 DNA is TGTGCCAGCAGCCCGAGGGGACAGGGCCATGGCTACACCTTC. It translates to CASSPRGQGHGYTF.

The J gene is TRBJ2-7, the V gene TRBV19; 12 positions match TRBD1. This CDR3 is built from 15 residues. Germline CDR1 LNHDA, CDR2 SQIVND (reference sequence). The V and J ends lost 4 bases and 6 bases, in that order; junction bases with no gene match: 7. The CDR3 coding sequence is TGTGCCAGTAGTAAATCCGGGACAGGGGGCGGCGAGCAGTACTTC. Amino acids: CASSKSGTGGGEQYF.

The chain links TRBV2 to TRBJ1-5, with a weak D call TRBD1 (6 bases). The CDR3 loop spans 14 amino acids. CDR1 is SNHLY, CDR2 FYNNEI, per germline. The V end was cut by 6 bases, the J end by 5 bases, with 14 bases between. CDR3 region: CASRGLQGDQPQHF. The CDR3 DNA sequence: TGTGCCAGCAGGGGATTACAGGGCGATCAGCCCCAGCATTTT.

This clone was seen a single time. CDR3 nucleotides: TGCGCCAGCAGCCAAATAACACCTTTACAGGCTTACGAGCAGTACTTC. This gives the protein CASSQITPLQAYEQYF. The chain couples TRBV4-1 to TRBJ2-7, with D possibly TRBD1 on 5 matching bases. The V end was cut by 2 bases, the J end by 4 bases, with 18 bases between. CDR3 size: 16 residues. CDR1 and CDR2 (germline): MGHRA, YSYEKL.